Listed below are T cell receptor beta chains from one sample, sequenced in a study of spatial heterogeneity in lung cancer. Each CDR3 protein gets one entry after TCRdb re-called the 5' RACE reads with MiXCR. This sample carries around 63,000 distinct CDR3 sequences, 7.5% to 9% of them seen once, and the ten largest clones take less than 15%. The sample here was PBMCs, taken at surgery. These TCRs come from a female donor with early-stage non-small cell lung cancer. Both conserved end residues are part of each CDR3. The order of the fields is clone size, D gene, V gene, J gene, CDR3 protein, CDR3 DNA. D genes are given only for firm matches. For some rows the clone size is stated as once, few or many, or as a class when expanded; others skip it.

>few|TRBD1|TRBV5-6|TRBJ1-2
CASSFWRGLGTVYGYTF
TGTGCCAGCAGCTTTTGGAGGGGGCTCGGGACCGTCTATGGCTACACCTTC
>few|TRBD1|TRBV2|TRBJ2-5
CASQDRGETQYF
TGTGCCAGCCAAGACAGGGGAGAGACCCAGTACTTC
>-|-|TRBV6-6|TRBJ1-2
CASSPGRDYGYTF
TGTGCCAGCAGTCCCGGACGGGACTATGGCTACACCTTC
>few|-|TRBV7-2|TRBJ2-3
CASSFSVTQYF
TGTGCCAGCAGCTTTAGCGTTACGCAGTATTTT
>many|TRBD2|TRBV9|TRBJ2-3
CASSVEGAGAADTQYF
TGTGCCAGCAGCGTAGAAGGGGCGGGAGCCGCAGATACGCAGTATTTT
>many|TRBD1|TRBV12-3/TRBV12-4|TRBJ1-1
CASSLQGGVTEAFF
TGTGCCAGCAGTTTACAGGGGGGAGTAACTGAAGCTTTCTTT
>-|-|TRBV6-5|TRBJ2-1
CASSYSGASYNEQFF
TGTGCCAGCAGTTACTCCGGGGCCTCCTACAATGAGCAGTTCTTC
>-|TRBD1|TRBV5-1|TRBJ1-2
CASSLEGQGPWGYTF
TGCGCCAGCAGCTTGGAGGGACAGGGACCCTGGGGCTACACCTTC
>many|-|TRBV3-1|TRBJ1-1
CASSQVGEAFF
TGTGCCAGCAGCCAAGTCGGAGAAGCTTTCTTT
>many|-|TRBV4-1|TRBJ2-2
CASSQDASAGELFF
TGCGCCAGCAGCCAAGATGCTAGCGCCGGGGAGCTGTTTTTT
>many|-|TRBV5-8|TRBJ1-6
CASSSNSRDARSYNSPLHF
TGTGCCAGCAGCTCAAATTCAAGGGACGCCCGCTCCTATAATTCACCCCTCCACTTT
>few|-|TRBV18|TRBJ2-3
CASSPLDGTDTQYF
TGTGCCAGCTCACCACTCGACGGCACAGATACGCAGTATTTT
>many|-|TRBV28|TRBJ1-2
CASTLSGRRGYGYTF
TGTGCCAGCACCCTAAGTGGCAGAAGAGGATATGGCTACACCTTC
>many|-|TRBV12-3/TRBV12-4|TRBJ1-1
CASSSSDSGNTEAFF
TGTGCCAGCAGTTCATCTGACTCGGGGAACACTGAAGCTTTCTTT
>many|-|TRBV2|TRBJ2-5
CASSLGQPQETQYF
TGTGCCAGCTCCCTGGGACAACCACAAGAGACCCAGTACTTC
>few|-|TRBV12-3/TRBV12-4|TRBJ2-2
CASSLGRRQNTGELFF
TGTGCCAGCAGTTTAGGACGGAGACAGAACACCGGGGAGCTGTTTTTT
>few|-|TRBV11-2|TRBJ2-5
CASSLSGARETQYF
TGTGCCAGCAGCTTATCCGGGGCCCGAGAGACCCAGTACTTC
>few|TRBD1|TRBV7-6|TRBJ1-1
CASSANRQGWNTEAFF
TGTGCCAGCAGCGCCAACCGACAGGGGTGGAACACTGAAGCTTTCTTT
>few|-|TRBV5-1|TRBJ2-5
CASNFDLEETQYF
TGCGCCAGCAACTTCGACCTAGAAGAGACCCAGTACTTC
>few|TRBD2|TRBV3-1|TRBJ2-1
CASSSHVSGEQFF
TGTGCCAGCAGCTCCCACGTTAGCGGGGAGCAGTTCTTC
>many|-|TRBV12-3/TRBV12-4|TRBJ1-2
CASSFSENYGYTF
TGTGCCAGCAGTTTCTCAGAAAACTATGGCTACACCTTC
>many|TRBD2|TRBV20-1|TRBJ2-1
CSARGLAGGRNEQFF
TGCAGTGCTAGAGGACTAGCGGGGGGCCGTAATGAGCAGTTCTTC
>-|TRBD1|TRBV18|TRBJ1-2
CASSPGTGKYGYTF
TGTGCCAGCTCACCCGGGACAGGGAAGTATGGCTACACCTTC
>-|-|TRBV12-3/TRBV12-4|TRBJ1-6
CASRPGRNSPLHF
TGTGCCAGCCGGCCAGGGCGGAATTCACCCCTCCACTTT